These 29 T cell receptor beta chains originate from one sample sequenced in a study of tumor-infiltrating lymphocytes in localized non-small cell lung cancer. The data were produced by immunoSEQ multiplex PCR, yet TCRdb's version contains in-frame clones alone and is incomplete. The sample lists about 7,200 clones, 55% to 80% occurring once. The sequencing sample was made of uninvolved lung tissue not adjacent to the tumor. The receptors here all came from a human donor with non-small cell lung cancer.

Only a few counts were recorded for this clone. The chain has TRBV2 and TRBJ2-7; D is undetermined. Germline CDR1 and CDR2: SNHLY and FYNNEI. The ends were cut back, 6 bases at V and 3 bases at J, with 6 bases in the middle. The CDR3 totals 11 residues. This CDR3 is CASRRYYEQYF. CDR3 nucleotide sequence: TGTGCCAGCAGGCGGTACTACGAGCAGTACTTC. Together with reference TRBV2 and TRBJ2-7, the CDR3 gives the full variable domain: EPEVTQTPSHQVTQMGQEVILRCVPISNHLYFYWYRQILGQKVEFLVSFYNNEISEKSEIFDDQFSVERPDGSNFTLKIRSTKLEDSAMYFCASRRYYEQYFGPGTRLTVT.

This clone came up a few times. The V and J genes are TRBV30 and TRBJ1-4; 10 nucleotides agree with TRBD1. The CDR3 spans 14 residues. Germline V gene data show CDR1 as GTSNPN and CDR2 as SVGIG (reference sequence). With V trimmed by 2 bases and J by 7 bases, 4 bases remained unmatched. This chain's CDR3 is CAWSPGQGREKLFF. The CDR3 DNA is TGTGCCTGGAGTCCGGGACAGGGGCGTGAAAAACTGTTTTTT.

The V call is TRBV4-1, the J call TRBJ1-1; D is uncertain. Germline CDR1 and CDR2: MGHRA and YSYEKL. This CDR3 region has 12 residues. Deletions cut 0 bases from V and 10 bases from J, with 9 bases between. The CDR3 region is CASSQDARRAFF. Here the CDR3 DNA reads TGCGCCAGCAGCCAAGATGCCAGGCGAGCTTTCTTT.

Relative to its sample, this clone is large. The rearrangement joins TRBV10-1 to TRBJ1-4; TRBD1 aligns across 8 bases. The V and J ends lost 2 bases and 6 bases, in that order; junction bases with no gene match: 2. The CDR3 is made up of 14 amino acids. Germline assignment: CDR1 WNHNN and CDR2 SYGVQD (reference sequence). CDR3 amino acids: CASSERGQDEKLFF. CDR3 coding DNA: TGCGCCAGCAGTGAGAGGGGACAGGATGAAAAACTGTTTTTT.

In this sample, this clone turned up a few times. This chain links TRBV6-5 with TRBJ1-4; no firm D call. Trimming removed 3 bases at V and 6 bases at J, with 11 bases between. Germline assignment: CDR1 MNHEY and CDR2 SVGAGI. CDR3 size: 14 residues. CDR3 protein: CASSYRSRDEKLFF. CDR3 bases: TGTGCCAGCAGTTATCGGTCGCGGGATGAAAAACTGTTTTTT.

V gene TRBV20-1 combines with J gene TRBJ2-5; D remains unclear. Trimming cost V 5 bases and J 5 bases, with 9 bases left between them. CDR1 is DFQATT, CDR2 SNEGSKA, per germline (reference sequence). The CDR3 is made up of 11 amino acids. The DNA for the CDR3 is TGCAGTGCTGATGGACCGGAGACCCAGTACTTC. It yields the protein CSADGPETQYF.

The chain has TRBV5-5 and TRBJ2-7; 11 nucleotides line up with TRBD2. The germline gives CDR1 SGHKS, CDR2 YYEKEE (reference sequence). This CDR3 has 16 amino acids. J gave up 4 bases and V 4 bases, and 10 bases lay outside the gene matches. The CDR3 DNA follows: TGTGCCAGCAGCGCCTTACTAGCGGGGGCCACGTACGAGCAGTACTTC. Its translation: CASSALLAGATYEQYF.

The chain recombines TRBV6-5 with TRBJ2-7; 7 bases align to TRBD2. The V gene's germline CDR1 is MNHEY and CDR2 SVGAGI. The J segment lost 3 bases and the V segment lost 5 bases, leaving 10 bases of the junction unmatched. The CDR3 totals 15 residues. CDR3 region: CASSGEGKGLYEQYF. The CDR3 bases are TGTGCCAGCAGTGGGGAGGGGAAGGGACTCTACGAGCAGTACTTC.

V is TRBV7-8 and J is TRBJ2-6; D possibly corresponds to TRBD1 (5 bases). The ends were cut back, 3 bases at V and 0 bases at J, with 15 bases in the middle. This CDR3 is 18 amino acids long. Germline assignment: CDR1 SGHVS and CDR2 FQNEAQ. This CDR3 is CASSFSDTLYSGANVLTF. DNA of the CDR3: TGTGCCAGCAGCTTCTCGGACACACTTTACTCTGGGGCCAACGTCCTGACTTTC.

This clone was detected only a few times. CDR3 sequence (DNA): TGCGCCAGCAGCTTGGCCACAGGGGCCGATGGCTACACCTTC. It codes for CASSLATGADGYTF. This rearrangement joins TRBV5-1 to TRBJ1-2, with TRBD1 matching over 7 bases. Trimming cost V 0 bases and J 6 bases; bases outside gene matches: 5. The CDR3 is made up of 14 amino acids. Germline V gives CDR1 SGHRS, CDR2 YFSETQ.

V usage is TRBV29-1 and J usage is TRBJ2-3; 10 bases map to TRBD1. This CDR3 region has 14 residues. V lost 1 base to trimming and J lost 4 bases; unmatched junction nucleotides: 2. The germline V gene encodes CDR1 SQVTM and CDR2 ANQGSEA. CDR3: CSVEGGQGADTQYF. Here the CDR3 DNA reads TGCAGCGTTGAAGGCGGACAGGGGGCAGATACGCAGTATTTT.

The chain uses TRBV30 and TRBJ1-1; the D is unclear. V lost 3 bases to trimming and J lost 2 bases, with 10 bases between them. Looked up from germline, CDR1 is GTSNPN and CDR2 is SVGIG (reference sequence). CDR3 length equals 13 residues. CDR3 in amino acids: CAWSRLINTEAFF. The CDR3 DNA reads TGTGCCTGGAGCCGATTAATTAACACTGAAGCTTTCTTT.

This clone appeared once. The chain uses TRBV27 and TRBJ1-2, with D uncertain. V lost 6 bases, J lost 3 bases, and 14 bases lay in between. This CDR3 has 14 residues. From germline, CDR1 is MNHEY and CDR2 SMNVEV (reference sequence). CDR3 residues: CASSPSRVDYGYTF. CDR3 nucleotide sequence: TGTGCCAGCAGCCCCTCGAGGGTGGACTATGGCTACACCTTC.

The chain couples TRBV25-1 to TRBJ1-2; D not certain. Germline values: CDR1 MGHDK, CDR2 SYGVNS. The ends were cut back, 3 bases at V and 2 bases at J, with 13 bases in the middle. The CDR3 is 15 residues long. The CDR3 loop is CASSDPLGINYGYTF. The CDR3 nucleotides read TGTGCCAGCAGTGATCCTCTGGGGATCAACTATGGCTACACCTTC.

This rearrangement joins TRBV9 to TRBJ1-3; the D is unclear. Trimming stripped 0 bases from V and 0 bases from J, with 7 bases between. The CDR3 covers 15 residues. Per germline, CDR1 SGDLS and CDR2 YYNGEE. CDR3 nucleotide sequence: TGTGCCAGCAGCGTAGCTTCTTACTCTGGAAACACCATATATTTT. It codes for CASSVASYSGNTIYF.

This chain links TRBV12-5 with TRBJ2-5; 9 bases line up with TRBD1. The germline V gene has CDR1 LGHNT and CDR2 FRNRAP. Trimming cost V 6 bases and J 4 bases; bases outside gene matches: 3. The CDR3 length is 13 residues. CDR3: CASGRTGAETQYF. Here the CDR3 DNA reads TGTGCTAGTGGCCGGACAGGGGCAGAGACCCAGTACTTC.

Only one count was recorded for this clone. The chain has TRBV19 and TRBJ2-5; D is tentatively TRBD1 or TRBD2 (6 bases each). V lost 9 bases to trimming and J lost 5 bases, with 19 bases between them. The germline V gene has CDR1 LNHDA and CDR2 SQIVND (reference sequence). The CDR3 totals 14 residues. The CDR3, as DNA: TGTGCCAGCCCACCACCCGGGGGCAGGGAGACCCAGTACTTC. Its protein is CASPPPGGRETQYF.

The DNA of the CDR3 is TGCGCCAGCAGCCAGGAGGGACAGGCACCCTCTGGGGCCAACGTCCTGACTTTC. This sequence encodes CASSQEGQAPSGANVLTF. J is TRBJ2-6 and V is TRBV4-1, with 8 bases lining up with TRBD1. V lost 3 bases, J lost 0 bases, and 7 bases stayed unmatched. CDR1 and CDR2 (germline): MGHRA, YSYEKL. This CDR3 region has 18 residues.

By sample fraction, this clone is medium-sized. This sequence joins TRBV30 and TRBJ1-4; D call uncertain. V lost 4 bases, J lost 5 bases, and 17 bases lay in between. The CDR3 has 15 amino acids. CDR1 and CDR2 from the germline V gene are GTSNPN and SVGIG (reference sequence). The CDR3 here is CAWTITGTANEKLFF. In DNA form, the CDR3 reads TGTGCCTGGACCATAACGGGAACAGCGAATGAAAAACTGTTTTTT.

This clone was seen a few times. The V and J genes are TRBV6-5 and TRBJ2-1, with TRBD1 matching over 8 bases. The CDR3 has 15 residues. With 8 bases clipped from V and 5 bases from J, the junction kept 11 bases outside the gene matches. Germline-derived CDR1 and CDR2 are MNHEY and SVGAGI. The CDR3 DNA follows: TGTGCCAGCGCCACTTCGGGACAGGTGGACAATGAGCAGTTCTTC. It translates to CASATSGQVDNEQFF.

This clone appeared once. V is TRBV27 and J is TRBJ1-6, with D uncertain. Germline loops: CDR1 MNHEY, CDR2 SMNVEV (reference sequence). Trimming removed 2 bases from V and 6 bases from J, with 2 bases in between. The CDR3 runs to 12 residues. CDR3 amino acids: CASSLSNSPLHF. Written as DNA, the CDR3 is TGTGCCAGCAGTTTAAGTAATTCACCCCTCCACTTT.

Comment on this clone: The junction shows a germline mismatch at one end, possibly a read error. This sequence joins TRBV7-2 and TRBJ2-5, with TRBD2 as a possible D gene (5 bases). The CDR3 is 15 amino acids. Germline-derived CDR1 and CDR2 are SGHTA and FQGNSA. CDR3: CASSLRWGDQETQYF. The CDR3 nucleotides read TGTGCCAGCAGCTTAAGGTGGGGAGACCAGGAGACCCAGTACTTC.

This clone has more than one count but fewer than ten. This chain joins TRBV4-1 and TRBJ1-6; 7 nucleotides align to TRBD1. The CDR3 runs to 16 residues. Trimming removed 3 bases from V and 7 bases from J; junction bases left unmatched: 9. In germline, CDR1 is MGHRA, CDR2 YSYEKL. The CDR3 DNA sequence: TGCGCCAGCAGCCACACCACCGGGACAGAGAATTCACCCCTCCACTTT. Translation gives CASSHTTGTENSPLHF.

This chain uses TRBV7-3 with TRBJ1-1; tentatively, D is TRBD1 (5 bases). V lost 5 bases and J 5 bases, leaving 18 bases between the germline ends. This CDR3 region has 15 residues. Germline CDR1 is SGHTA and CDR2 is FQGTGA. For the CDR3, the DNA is TGTGCCAGCAGCCCGTCTCCAGGGATGGGGACTGAAGCTTTCTTT. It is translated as CASSPSPGMGTEAFF. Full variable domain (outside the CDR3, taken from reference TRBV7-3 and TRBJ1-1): GAGVSQTPSNKVTEKGKYVELRCDPISGHTALYWYRQSLGQGPEFLIYFQGTGAADDSGLPNDRFFAVRPEGSVSTLKIQRTERGDSAVYLCASSPSPGMGTEAFFGQGTRLTVV.

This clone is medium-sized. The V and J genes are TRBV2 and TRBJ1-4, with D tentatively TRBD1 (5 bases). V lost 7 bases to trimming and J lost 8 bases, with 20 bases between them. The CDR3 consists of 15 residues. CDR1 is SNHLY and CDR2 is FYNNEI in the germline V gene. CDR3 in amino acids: CASIETFREREKLFF. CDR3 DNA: TGTGCCAGCATCGAGACGTTCAGGGAACGCGAAAAACTGTTTTTT.

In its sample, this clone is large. The CDR3 region is CASSPRGSYNEQFF. In DNA, the CDR3 is TGCGCCAGCAGCCCTCGAGGCTCCTACAATGAGCAGTTCTTC. The chain combines TRBV10-1 with TRBJ2-1; D call uncertain. Germline lookup yields CDR1 WNHNN and CDR2 SYGVQD (reference sequence). Trimming shortened V by 6 bases and J by 0 bases, and 9 bases separated the two germline ends. The CDR3 loop spans 14 amino acids.

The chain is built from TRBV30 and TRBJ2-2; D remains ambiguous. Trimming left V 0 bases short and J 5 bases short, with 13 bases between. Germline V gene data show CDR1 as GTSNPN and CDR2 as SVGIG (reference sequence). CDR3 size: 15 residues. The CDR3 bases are TGTGCCTGGAGTGTTCTTGGTGGGTTGACCGGGGAGCTGTTTTTT. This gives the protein CAWSVLGGLTGELFF. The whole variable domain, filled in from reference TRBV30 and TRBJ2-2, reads SQTIHQWPATLVQPVGSPLSLECTVEGTSNPNLYWYRQAAGRGLQLLFYSVGIGQISSEVPQNLSASRPQDRQFILSSKKLLLSDSGFYLCAWSVLGGLTGELFFGEGSRLTVL.

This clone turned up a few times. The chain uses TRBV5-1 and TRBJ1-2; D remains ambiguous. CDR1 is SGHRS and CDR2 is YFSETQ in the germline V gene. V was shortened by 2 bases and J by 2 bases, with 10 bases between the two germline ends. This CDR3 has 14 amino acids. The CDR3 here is CASSFETPNYGYTF. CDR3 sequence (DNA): TGCGCCAGCAGCTTCGAGACTCCAAACTATGGCTACACCTTC.

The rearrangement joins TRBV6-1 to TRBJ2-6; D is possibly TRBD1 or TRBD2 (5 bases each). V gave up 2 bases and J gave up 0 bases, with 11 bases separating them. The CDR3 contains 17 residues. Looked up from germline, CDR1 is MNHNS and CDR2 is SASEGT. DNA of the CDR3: TGTGCCAGCAGTGAATCGCTTGGGGGCTCTGGGGCCAACGTCCTGACTTTC. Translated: CASSESLGGSGANVLTF.